This TCR beta chain appears in the sequencing data of a study of blood T cells in healthy people across ages (dated by TCRdb to about 2015). Describing the broader study: In model experiments, template switching captured about one uniquely barcoded TCR beta cDNA molecule for every two T cells. Age-related changes in TCR beta repertoire diversity were measured in the study by deep sequencing normalized with unique cDNA molecular identifiers. The donors were split into four age groups: young (average 16 years), middle-aged (around 40), aged (approximately 59) and long-lived (about 82). To avoid experimental bias, donors of different ages were distributed randomly across sequencing lanes. The study analyzed two additional independent replicas of 1 million unique cDNA reads from the same blood draw for two donors, one aged 18 to 29 and one aged 80 or older. Summary of the overall study and its limitations: A strong correlation was found between observed TCR beta diversity and the percentage of naive T cells measured by flow cytometry. Compared with the aged group, the long-lived group had more naive CD4+ T cells, fewer expanded clones and increased TCR diversity, a pattern suggesting age selection. Estimates of total diversity from one million sequenced T cells were regarded as lower bounds and underestimates. Conclusive comparison of naive and antigen-experienced compartments was prevented by the profiling of bulk unsorted PBMCs. As age increased, observed TCR beta diversity per million T cells dropped in a roughly linear way, and a significant reduction was already evident by age 40. Donor CMV infection status was unknown, potentially confounding age-related changes in expanded clonotypes.

The donors were roughly 40 Caucasian individuals from Russia, aged roughly 6 to 100 years, who were systemically healthy. Each donor gave approximately 10 milliliters of peripheral blood, collected into EDTA-treated Vacutainer tubes. Ficoll-Paque density-gradient centrifugation was used to isolate PBMCs, with at least 6.5 million per sample. Trizol reagent was used to extract total RNA from the PBMCs, yielding at least 6 micrograms per sample. Naive CD45RAhigh/CD27high T cell percentages were measured by flow cytometry on a PBMC aliquot from every donor. The CDR3, from cysteine to phenylalanine, totals 14 residues. The CDR3 DNA has 42 bases and is translated from base 1. At the junction V is shortened by 0 bases and J by 8 bases, with 11 bases in between. Looking up the germline V gene (reference sequence) yields CDR1 LGHDT and CDR2 YNNKEL. This clonotype was counted between two and nine times. Its antigen remains undetermined. No base-level quality is on record; no much larger clone is a single base apart.

Libraries were constructed by 5' RACE. Sequencing was performed on an Illumina HiSeq 2500. A second 7 to 11 cycle PCR used a sample-barcoded 5' primer and a J-beta primer mix. A template-switch 5' adaptor carrying 12 random nucleotides introduced a unique molecular identifier onto each TCR beta cDNA molecule. At least 2.5 million CDR3-containing paired-end reads were obtained from each sample. All of the RNA was converted into first-strand cDNA using the Mint cDNA synthesis kit, with a TRBC-specific oligonucleotide serving as the primer. After uracil-DNA glycosylase treatment, a first 18-cycle PCR used universal primers M1SS and BC2_uni_R on all cDNA. Concerning the study's data processing: For normalization, 1 million high-quality reads were randomly selected from each sample, with every read carrying a distinct molecular identifier. Reads sharing molecular identifiers were discarded rather than binned into consensus sequences. MiTCR, set to a Q25 quality threshold and the strictest error-elimination algorithm, was used for CDR3 identification, clonotype clustering and error correction. A nonparametric unseen species model with Euler transformation was used to estimate a lower bound on total TCR beta diversity. TCRdb's own reprocessing of the public reads used fastp at Q25 and MiXCR and kept productive beta chains. Rows matching on CDR3 protein sequence are summarized as one entry with the most common DNA and genes. None of the V and J calls come from the authors' own analysis; TCRdb made them. Here the sample has fewer than 950,000 distinct CDR3 sequences; about 36% occur a single time. Together, the top ten hold approximately 12% of the sample.

Recombination joined TRBV3-1 with TRBJ2-1; too little of a D gene remains to name it. The material sequenced was blood. The clonotype comes from a man younger than 30 in good health. The CDR3 sequence is CASSQDNLGYEQFF. The DNA is TGTGCCAGCAGCCAAGATAATTTGGGGTATGAGCAGTTCTTC.